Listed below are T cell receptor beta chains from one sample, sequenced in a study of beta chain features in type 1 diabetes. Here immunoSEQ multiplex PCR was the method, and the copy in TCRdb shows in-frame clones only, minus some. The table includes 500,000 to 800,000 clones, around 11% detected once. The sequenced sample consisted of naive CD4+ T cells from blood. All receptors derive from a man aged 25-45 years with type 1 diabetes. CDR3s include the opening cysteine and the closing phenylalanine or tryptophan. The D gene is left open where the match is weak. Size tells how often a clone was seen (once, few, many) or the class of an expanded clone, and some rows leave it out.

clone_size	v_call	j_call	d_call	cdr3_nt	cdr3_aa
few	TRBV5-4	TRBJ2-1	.	TGTGCCAGCAGCTTGGCTGTTAGAGCGGAGCTTAATGAGCAGTTCTTC	CASSLAVRAELNEQFF
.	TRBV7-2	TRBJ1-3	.	TGTGCCAGCAGCCCCTCCCTCCCTGGAAACACCATATATTTT	CASSPSLPGNTIYF
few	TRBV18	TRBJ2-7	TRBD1	TGTGCCAGCTCACCGGGGGACAGGTGGACCTCCTACGAGCAGTACTTC	CASSPGDRWTSYEQYF
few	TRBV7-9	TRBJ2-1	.	TGTGCCAGCAGCATGCCATACAATGAGCAGTTCTTC	CASSMPYNEQFF
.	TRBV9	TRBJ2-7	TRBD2	TGTGCCAGCAGCGTAGCTAGCGGGCCCCCATGGGAGCAGTACTTC	CASSVASGPPWEQYF
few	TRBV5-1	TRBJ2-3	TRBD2	TGCGCCAGCGACTCTCGGGGGGTACGGACAGATACGCAGTATTTT	CASDSRGVRTDTQYF
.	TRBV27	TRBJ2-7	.	TGTGCCAGCAGTTTGGACAGACACGAGCAGTACTTC	CASSLDRHEQYF
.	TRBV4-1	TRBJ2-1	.	TGCGCCAGCAGCCAAGTTTTTAGCGGCTCCTACAATGAGCAGTTCTTC	CASSQVFSGSYNEQFF
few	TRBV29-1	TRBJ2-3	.	TGCAGCGTTGGTAAAGGGAGAGATACGCAGTATTTT	CSVGKGRDTQYF
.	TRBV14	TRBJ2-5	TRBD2	TGTGCCAGCAGCCAAGCAAGCGGGGGAGCAAGACAGTACTTC	CASSQASGGARQYF
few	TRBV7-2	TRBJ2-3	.	TGTGCCAGCAGCTTAAGGGGTGCTAGCACAGATACGCAGTATTTT	CASSLRGASTDTQYF
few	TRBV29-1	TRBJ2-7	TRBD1	TGCAGCGTTGAGCTAGGGACAGGGACCGACGAGCAGTACTTC	CSVELGTGTDEQYF